Each of the 25 T cell receptor beta chains below was sequenced from the same sample in a study of blood T cells in healthy people across ages. PCR was performed a second time for about 6 to 12 cycles using a sample-barcoded 5' primer and a J-beta primer mix. TCRdb reanalysed the 5' RACE reads using MiXCR and keeps one entry per CDR3 protein. Of 350,000 to 450,000 distinct CDR3 sequences in the sample, 50% to 60% were seen once. The sequenced material came from blood. Every receptor here comes from a man aged 55 to 70 in good health.

The J gene is TRBJ2-1, the V gene TRBV7-9; 9 nucleotides line up with TRBD1. Gene TRBJ2-7 matches the end of the DNA better, so the J call may be wrong. Germline values: CDR1 SEHNR, CDR2 FQNEAQ (reference sequence). The CDR3 sequence is 16 residues long. DNA for the CDR3: TGTGCCAGCAGCCCACGGCGGGACAGGGACTACAATGAGCAGTACTTC. The encoded protein is CASSPRRDRDYNEQYF.

The J gene is TRBJ1-5, the V gene TRBV11-2; 7 bases map to TRBD1. This CDR3 is 13 amino acids long. V lost 5 bases, J lost 6 bases, and 4 bases stayed unmatched. From germline, CDR1 is SGHAT and CDR2 FQNNGV. CDR3 bases: TGTGCCAGCAGCCAGAACAGGGGTCAGCCCCAGCATTTT. Translating it yields CASSQNRGQPQHF.

This clonotype was recorded many times. The rearrangement uses TRBV11-2 and TRBJ2-5; weak D call: TRBD2 (6 bases). Germline CDR1 SGHAT, CDR2 FQNNGV. Trimming took 1 base from V and 7 from J, leaving 13 bases between them. The CDR3 length is 14 residues. CDR3 sequence: CASSLVGGRVTQYF. The CDR3 DNA reads TGTGCCAGCAGCTTAGTCGGGGGTCGGGTGACCCAGTACTTC.

V and J are TRBV20-1 and TRBJ2-5; D remains ambiguous. This CDR3 contains 14 residues. Germline-derived CDR1 and CDR2 are DFQATT and SNEGSKA (reference sequence). V dropped 3 bases and J dropped 0 bases, with 11 bases sitting between them. In DNA form, the CDR3 reads TGCAGTGCTAGCCCTCTACACAACCAAGAGACCCAGTACTTC. Translated: CSASPLHNQETQYF.

This chain links TRBV7-8 with TRBJ1-6; 8 nucleotides agree with TRBD1. J lost 6 bases, V lost 2 bases, and 3 bases had no gene match. The CDR3 has 15 amino acids. Germline assignment: CDR1 SGHVS and CDR2 FQNEAQ. The CDR3 loop reads CASSLRDRSNSPLHF. CDR3 nucleotides: TGTGCCAGCAGCTTAAGGGACAGGTCTAATTCACCCCTCCACTTT. Full variable domain (outside the CDR3, taken from reference TRBV7-8 and TRBJ1-6): GAGVSQSPRYKVAKRGQDVALRCDPISGHVSLFWYQQALGQGPEFLTYFQNEAQLDKSGLPSDRFFAERPEGSVSTLKIQRTQQEDSAVYLCASSLRDRSNSPLHFGNGTRLTVT.

This clonotype was observed a handful of times. V usage is TRBV5-5 and J usage is TRBJ2-1; 13 bases are shared with TRBD2. In germline, CDR1 is SGHKS, CDR2 YYEKEE (reference sequence). This CDR3 is 17 amino acids long. Germline trimming cut 4 bases from V and 1 base from J; bases unmatched to any gene: 5. CDR3 coding DNA: TGTGCCAGCAGCACCGGACTAGCGGGAGTTTCCTACAATGAGCAGTTCTTC. It translates to CASSTGLAGVSYNEQFF.

The chain links TRBV12-3 or TRBV12-4 to TRBJ2-2; weak D call: TRBD2 (5 bases). The CDR3 consists of 15 residues. Trimming removed 2 bases from V and 3 bases from J, with 10 bases in between. The CDR3 sequence: CASSLRGIDTGELFF. CDR3 in DNA: TGTGCCAGCAGTTTACGAGGGATCGACACCGGGGAGCTGTTTTTT.

This clonotype was detected a few times. The chain carries TRBV27 and TRBJ2-7; 7 nucleotides agree with TRBD1. Germline loops: CDR1 MNHEY, CDR2 SMNVEV (reference sequence). This CDR3 is built from 14 residues. The ends lost 0 bases at V and 4 bases at J; junction bases unmatched: 3. CDR3 loop: CASSLSGQPYEQYF. CDR3 DNA sequence: TGTGCCAGCAGTTTATCGGGACAGCCGTACGAGCAGTACTTC.

This clonotype was observed once. The rearrangement uses TRBV12-3 or TRBV12-4 and TRBJ2-1; 10 bases are a match to TRBD2. CDR3 size: 15 residues. V shed 3 bases and J 12 bases; nucleotides not matched to a gene: 11. The CDR3 sequence is CASSLPSGSFHGQFF. CDR3 nucleotide sequence: TGTGCCAGCAGTTTGCCTAGCGGGAGTTTCCATGGGCAGTTCTTC.

The chain joins TRBV4-2 to TRBJ2-1; 7 nucleotides agree with TRBD2. V trimming: 4 bases; J trimming: 0 bases; junction bases outside the gene matches: 3. The CDR3 is made up of 15 amino acids. Germline V gene sequence: CDR1 LGHNA, CDR2 YNFKEQ. In nucleotides, the CDR3 is TGTGCCAGCAGCCGGGGACTATCCTCCTACAATGAGCAGTTCTTC. It is translated as CASSRGLSSYNEQFF.

V is TRBV29-1 and J is TRBJ2-7; weak D call: TRBD1 (5 bases). Trimming removed 4 bases from V and 0 bases from J, with 7 bases in between. CDR3 length: 12 amino acids. Germline V gene lookup returns CDR1 SQVTM and CDR2 ANQGSEA. CDR3: CSVGQHSYEQYF. CDR3 in DNA: TGCAGCGTTGGACAGCACTCCTACGAGCAGTACTTC.

The rearrangement joins TRBV6-2 or TRBV6-3 to TRBJ1-1; D unresolved. Per germline, CDR1 MNHEY and CDR2 SVGEGT. CDR3 length equals 11 residues. V was pared by 3 bases and J by 5 bases, with 4 bases between. Written as DNA, the CDR3 is TGTGCCAGCAGTTATTTTACTGAAGCTTTCTTT. Protein sequence: CASSYFTEAFF.

The chain combines TRBV6-6 with TRBJ2-1, with 7 bases fitting TRBD1. The CDR3 contains 13 residues. The V and J ends lost 7 bases and 5 bases, in that order; junction bases with no gene match: 5. From germline, CDR1 is MNHNY and CDR2 SVGAGI (reference sequence). As DNA, the CDR3 is TGTGCCAGCACTGAACAGGGGAACAATGAGCAGTTCTTC. Residues: CASTEQGNNEQFF.

The rearrangement joins TRBV11-2 to TRBJ1-2, with D uncertain. Germline assignment: CDR1 SGHAT and CDR2 FQNNGV. V gave up 7 bases and J gave up 8 bases, with 8 bases separating them. The CDR3 covers 10 residues. The DNA for the CDR3 is TGTGCCAGCATTGGGCGCGGCTACACCTTC. As protein: CASIGRGYTF.

This clonotype was recorded a few times. This sequence joins TRBV20-1 and TRBJ2-1, with 9 bases that match TRBD1. J gave up 2 bases and V 8 bases, and 16 bases lay outside the gene matches. Germline CDR1 and CDR2: DFQATT and SNEGSKA (reference sequence). This CDR3 contains 17 residues. CDR3 DNA sequence: TGCAGTACAAACCGGGACAGGGCCCCCCTAACCTACAATGAGCAGTTCTTC. This gives the protein CSTNRDRAPLTYNEQFF.

The rearrangement uses TRBV18 and TRBJ1-5; TRBD1 is a possible D gene (5 bases). V lost 3 bases and J lost 4, with 10 bases in between. CDR1 KGHSH and CDR2 LQKENI come from the germline V gene. The CDR3 runs to 14 residues. CDR3 residues: CASSPGRENQPQHF. The DNA of the CDR3 is TGTGCCAGCTCACCGGGCAGGGAAAATCAGCCCCAGCATTTT.

The chain has TRBV7-2 and TRBJ2-1; D unclear. The V and J ends lost 0 bases and 9 bases respectively, with 12 bases between them. Germline V gene data show CDR1 as SGHTA and CDR2 as FQGNSA. The CDR3 loop spans 14 amino acids. Here the CDR3 reads CASSLARKQSEQFF. The CDR3 coding sequence is TGTGCCAGCAGCTTAGCACGGAAGCAAAGTGAGCAGTTCTTC.

The V call is TRBV7-2, the J call TRBJ2-6; no clear D. The germline CDR1 and CDR2 sequences are SGHTA and FQGNSA. This CDR3 is built from 19 residues. V was clipped by 4 bases and J by 0 bases, with 19 bases between them. CDR3 DNA: TGTGCCAGCAGCTCCGGGTGGGCGAGACCTGTCTCTGGGGCCAACGTCCTGACTTTC. It yields the protein CASSSGWARPVSGANVLTF.

Worth noting for this clonotype: No conserved phenylalanine or tryptophan is present at the end of the CDR3, so a read error is the likely explanation. V usage is TRBV20-1 and J usage is TRBJ2-7; 8 nucleotides line up with TRBD2. The CDR3 extends over 16 amino acids. Germline V gene data show CDR1 as DFQATT and CDR2 as SNEGSKA (reference sequence). Losses at the gene ends were 0 bases for V and 0 bases for J; bases not matched to a gene: 7. The CDR3 reads CSARDRGTSGSYEQYL. CDR3 nucleotides: TGCAGTGCTAGAGATCGGGGAACTAGCGGCTCCTACGAGCAGTACTTA.

V usage is TRBV6-2 or TRBV6-3 and J usage is TRBJ2-2, with TRBD2 matching 8 bases. Germline assignment: CDR1 MNHEY and CDR2 SVGEGT. V lost 7 bases to trimming and J lost 4 bases; unmatched junction nucleotides: 8. CDR3 length: 15 amino acids. CDR3 DNA sequence: TGTGCCAGCATACGGCGGGAGGAGATCACCGGGGAGCTGTTTTTT. This sequence encodes CASIRREEITGELFF.

This clonotype was seen more than once but under ten times. The CDR3 reads CSATPLTTNSGANVLTF. The CDR3 DNA reads as TGCAGTGCCACACCCCTAACTACTAACTCTGGGGCCAACGTCCTGACTTTC. The chain carries TRBV20-1 and TRBJ2-6; no firm D call. Trimming took off 6 bases at V and 0 bases at J, with 18 bases between the two ends. CDR1 is DFQATT, CDR2 SNEGSKA, per germline (reference sequence). The CDR3 spans 17 residues.

The chain joins TRBV11-3 to TRBJ2-3, with D possibly being TRBD2 (8 bases). Between the trimmed V and J ends, which lost 4 bases and 4 bases, there was a span of 27 bases. The germline gives CDR1 SGHNT, CDR2 YENEEA. This CDR3 has 19 residues. The chain's CDR3 is CASSSSGGGGESPADTQYF. The CDR3 DNA follows: TGTGCCAGCAGCTCAAGCGGGGGAGGGGGCGAATCCCCCGCAGATACGCAGTATTTT.

This rearrangement joins TRBV6-6 to TRBJ2-3; unclear D gene. This CDR3 is built from 17 residues. Trimming removed 0 bases at V and 0 bases at J, with 13 bases between. Germline assignment: CDR1 MNHNY and CDR2 SVGAGI (reference sequence). The CDR3 DNA is TGTGCCAGCAGTTACTCGATCACGGGTACTAGCACAGATACGCAGTATTTT. Protein: CASSYSITGTSTDTQYF.

With regard to this clonotype: A read error may account for a junction end that differs from germline. The CDR3 DNA follows: TGCAGTGTTAGAGCGAGGAGCTTGAGCTCCTACGAGCAGTACTTC. This encodes CSVRARSLSSYEQYF. This sequence joins TRBV20-1 and TRBJ2-7; D ambiguous. The length of the CDR3 is 15 residues. Per the germline V gene, CDR1 is DFQATT and CDR2 is SNEGSKA (reference sequence).

V and J are TRBV29-1 and TRBJ1-2; D unresolved. The CDR3 covers 12 residues. V was pared by 6 bases and J by 3 bases, with 11 bases between. The germline V gene has CDR1 SQVTM and CDR2 ANQGSEA. This CDR3 is CSVDWGDYGYTF. DNA for the CDR3: TGCAGCGTGGATTGGGGTGACTATGGCTACACCTTC. The whole variable domain, remainder taken from reference TRBV29-1 and TRBJ1-2, is SAVISQKPSRDICQRGTSLTIQCQVDSQVTMMFWYRQQPGQSLTLIATANQGSEATYESGFVIDKFPISRPNLTFSTLTVSNMSPEDSSIYLCSVDWGDYGYTFGSGTRLTVV.